The clone carrying this TCR beta chain was counted between two and nine times. Its antigen is not known. These data belong to a study of beta chain features in type 1 diabetes. Study results and limitations: Compared to healthy donors, patients appeared to have naive, central memory and Treg TCRB repertoires that were more alike. Type 1 diabetes patients showed a moderate but significant shortening of TCRB CDR3s in all four CD4+ subsets.

The CDR3 runs to 16 residues. The germline V gene encodes CDR1 SGDLS and CDR2 YYNGEE. J gave up 6 bases and V 2 bases, and 4 bases lay outside the gene matches. Sequencing targeted expressed TCRB transcripts, as all isolated RNA had been reverse transcribed. Sequenced by immunoSEQ multiplex PCR; TCRdb stores in-frame clones only, minus some. The repertoire consists of around 45,000 clones, with around 40% occurring once and the leading ten covering approximately 0.13%. Sequencing used stem cell memory CD4+ T cells from blood. The TCR originated in a man aged 30 to 39 with type 1 diabetes. V gene TRBV9 combines with J gene TRBJ2-1; 14 bases are a match to TRBD2. The CDR3 nucleotides read TGTGCCAGCAGCGTCCTTGGACTAGCGGGAGGCAATGAGCAGTTCTTC. It translates to CASSVLGLAGGNEQFF.